This T cell receptor beta chain stems from a study of T cell repertoires in cytomegalovirus infection. Across the study: Recently identified HLA-C-restricted CMV epitopes were used, and well-studied HLA-B-restricted CMV epitopes were used as well. A matching HLA type, together with CMV infection, was signaled by public TCR beta signatures. Points from the study as a whole: The study found HLA-C-restricted CMV-specific TCR beta clonotypes dominating the ex vivo response. Of the TCR beta families, the public ones yielded a cumulative frequency that identified carriers of CMV plus the relevant HLA.

A remark on this clonotype: The antigen is unknown.

TCRdb itself ran the reads through MiXCR, one entry per CDR3 protein. The sample yields over 250,000 distinct CDR3 sequences, 20% to 25% seen once. CDR1 and CDR2 from the germline V gene are SGHTS and YDEGEE. The ends were cut back, 2 bases at V and 3 bases at J, with 11 bases in the middle. The CDR3 is made up of 15 amino acids. The chain combines TRBV5-8 with TRBJ1-4; D is ambiguous. The clonotype was recovered from a human donor in good health (CMV status not recorded). Some clones in this sample may be carry-over from other donors' samples. The source was cultured PBMCs, collected from culture after CMV antigen stimulation. As DNA, the CDR3 is TGTGCCAGCAGCTTTGTCGTACCCTCTAATGAAAAACTGTTTTTT. This encodes CASSFVVPSNEKLFF. Supplemented by reference TRBV5-8 and TRBJ1-4, the full variable domain reads EAGVTQSPTHLIKTRGQQATLRCSPISGHTSVYWYQQALGLGLQFLLWYDEGEERNRGNFPPRFSGRQFPNYSSELNVNALELEDSALYLCASSFVVPSNEKLFFGSGTQLSVL.